A selection of T cell receptor beta chains follows, all from one sample in a study of cytomegalovirus exposure and HLA in healthy donors. Sequenced by immunoSEQ multiplex PCR; TCRdb stores in-frame clones only, minus some. The sample yields over 150,000 clones, 77% seen once. The specimen sequenced was PBMCs. Source of these receptors: a man between 45 and 60 years old in good health and CMV-seropositive. The CDR3 runs from the conserved cysteine through the conserved F or W. A D gene is named only where the DNA matches it firmly. Expanded clones get a size class; other rows say once, few or many, or leave the size out.

D: TRBD2; V: TRBV7-2; J: TRBJ2-3; size: few; CDR3: CASSLAVRKWGGNTQYF; DNA: TGTGCCAGCAGCTTAGCCGTAAGGAAATGGGGAGGGAATACGCAGTATTTT
D: -; V: TRBV27; J: TRBJ1-1; size: -; CDR3: CASSSQSPVTKAFF; DNA: TGTGCCAGCAGTTCTCAATCCCCTGTTACTAAAGCTTTCTTT
D: TRBD2; V: TRBV5-1; J: TRBJ2-3; size: -; CDR3: CASRNGGATDTQYF; DNA: TGCGCCAGCAGGAACGGGGGGGCCACAGATACGCAGTATTTT
D: TRBD1; V: TRBV7-8; J: TRBJ2-7; size: -; CDR3: CASSLASDRAYEQYF; DNA: TGTGCCAGCAGCTTAGCCTCGGACAGGGCCTACGAGCAGTACTTC
D: TRBD1; V: TRBV28; J: TRBJ1-6; size: -; CDR3: CATHDRGLNSPLHF; DNA: TGTGCCACCCACGACAGGGGGCTTAATTCACCCCTCCACTTT
D: -; V: TRBV5-4; J: TRBJ2-2; size: -; CDR3: CASSQGTPNTGELFF; DNA: TGTGCCAGCTCCCAAGGGACACCTAACACCGGGGAGCTGTTTTTT
D: -; V: TRBV6-5; J: TRBJ1-2; size: -; CDR3: CASSTPSANYGYTF; DNA: TGTGCCAGCAGCACCCCGTCGGCTAACTATGGCTACACCTTC
D: TRBD1; V: TRBV7-9; J: TRBJ2-2; size: -; CDR3: CASSLMGQRSAGELFF; DNA: TGTGCCAGCAGCTTAATGGGACAGCGGTCTGCCGGGGAGCTGTTTTTT
D: -; V: TRBV6-6; J: TRBJ1-1; size: -; CDR3: CASSGGTRNTEAFF; DNA: TGTGCCAGCAGTGGTGGGACACGGAACACTGAAGCTTTCTTT
D: -; V: TRBV19; J: TRBJ2-3; size: -; CDR3: CASTPGSSGTDTQYF; DNA: TGTGCCAGTACCCCTGGTAGTTCGGGCACAGATACGCAGTATTTT
D: -; V: TRBV7-2; J: TRBJ1-3; size: -; CDR3: CASSLGGGLVGNTIYF; DNA: TGTGCCAGCAGCCTAGGGGGGGGGCTAGTTGGAAACACCATATATTTT
D: -; V: TRBV4-2; J: TRBJ1-2; size: few; CDR3: CASSQENREHYGYTF; DNA: TGTGCCAGCAGCCAAGAGAACAGGGAGCACTATGGCTACACCTTC
D: -; V: TRBV11-2; J: TRBJ2-7; size: -; CDR3: CASSLGGNYEQYF; DNA: TGTGCCAGCAGCTTAGGAGGGAACTACGAGCAGTACTTC
D: TRBD1; V: TRBV27; J: TRBJ1-2; size: once; CDR3: CASSKTGGIGYGYTF; DNA: TGTGCCAGCAGCAAGACAGGGGGTATTGGCTATGGCTACACCTTC
D: TRBD2; V: TRBV10-1; J: TRBJ2-1; size: -; CDR3: CASSPSGEYYNEQFF; DNA: TGCGCCAGCAGTCCTAGCGGGGAATACTACAATGAGCAGTTCTTC
D: TRBD1; V: TRBV7-9; J: TRBJ1-1; size: -; CDR3: CASSSGQGEPAFF; DNA: TGTGCCAGCAGCTCCGGACAGGGGGAGCCAGCTTTCTTT
D: TRBD2; V: TRBV7-2; J: TRBJ2-5; size: -; CDR3: CASARGGWERDQETQYF; DNA: TGTGCCAGCGCCCGGGGGGGTTGGGAGCGGGACCAAGAGACCCAGTACTTC
D: TRBD2; V: TRBV6-6; J: TRBJ2-7; size: -; CDR3: CASSSSGGLVQYF; DNA: TGTGCCAGCAGCTCTAGCGGGGGGTTAGTGCAGTACTTC
D: -; V: TRBV18; J: TRBJ1-3; size: once; CDR3: CASSPGAQGGNTIYF; DNA: TGTGCCAGCTCACCAGGGGCGCAAGGTGGAAACACCATATATTTT
D: -; V: TRBV7-3; J: TRBJ2-1; size: -; CDR3: CASSPQRSAYNEQFF; DNA: TGTGCCAGCAGCCCTCAGCGGAGTGCCTACAATGAGCAGTTCTTC
D: -; V: TRBV19; J: TRBJ1-1; size: once; CDR3: CASSTQGGGTEAFF; DNA: TGTGCCAGTAGTACACAGGGAGGGGGCACTGAAGCTTTCTTT
D: -; V: TRBV6-4; J: TRBJ1-4; size: -; CDR3: CASSTEINEKLFF; DNA: TGTGCCAGCAGTACAGAAATTAACGAAAAACTGTTTTTT
D: -; V: TRBV7-2; J: TRBJ2-5; size: -; CDR3: CASTFSPAGRGETQYF; DNA: TGTGCCAGCACCTTCAGTCCAGCGGGGAGGGGGGAGACCCAGTACTTC
D: TRBD2; V: TRBV9; J: TRBJ2-2; size: -; CDR3: CASSVPTSGGNTGELFF; DNA: TGTGCCAGCAGCGTCCCCACTAGCGGGGGGAACACCGGGGAGCTGTTTTTT
D: TRBD1; V: TRBV7-2; J: TRBJ1-5; size: -; CDR3: CASSSDRAQPQHF; DNA: TGTGCCAGCAGCTCTGACAGGGCTCAGCCCCAGCATTTT
D: -; V: TRBV10-2; J: TRBJ2-3; size: few; CDR3: CASSLGVTDTQYF; DNA: TGCGCCAGCAGTTTGGGCGTAACAGATACGCAGTATTTT
D: TRBD2; V: TRBV9; J: TRBJ2-5; size: -; CDR3: CASSVASGGAETQYF; DNA: TGTGCCAGCAGCGTAGCTAGCGGGGGGGCAGAGACCCAGTACTTC
D: TRBD2; V: TRBV11-2; J: TRBJ2-2; size: -; CDR3: CASSLAGGPTGELFF; DNA: TGTGCCAGCAGCTTAGCGGGGGGGCCCACCGGGGAGCTGTTTTTT
D: TRBD2; V: TRBV4-2; J: TRBJ2-3; size: -; CDR3: CASSQLRTSGADTQYF; DNA: TGTGCCAGCAGCCAACTACGGACTAGCGGGGCAGATACGCAGTATTTT
D: -; V: TRBV5-6; J: TRBJ2-3; size: -; CDR3: CASSLALGRLTYTQYF; DNA: TGTGCCAGCAGCTTGGCGCTGGGGAGACTTACATATACGCAGTATTTT
D: TRBD1; V: TRBV7-9; J: TRBJ2-7; size: few; CDR3: CASSLGQGAQYF; DNA: TGTGCCAGCAGCTTGGGACAGGGAGCGCAGTACTTC
D: -; V: TRBV11-2; J: TRBJ1-1; size: -; CDR3: CASSLVGGAGTEAFF; DNA: TGTGCCAGCAGCTTAGTGGGGGGTGCGGGCACTGAAGCTTTCTTT
D: -; V: TRBV9; J: TRBJ2-5; size: -; CDR3: CASSTKGAGGETQYF; DNA: TGTGCCAGCAGCACTAAGGGGGCGGGGGGAGAGACCCAGTACTTC
D: TRBD1; V: TRBV5-3; J: TRBJ1-2; size: -; CDR3: CARSLDGDRGLDGYTF; DNA: TGTGCCAGAAGCTTGGACGGGGACAGGGGGCTGGATGGCTACACCTTC
D: -; V: TRBV10-3; J: TRBJ2-1; size: -; CDR3: CAIRESAVGDNEQFF; DNA: TGTGCCATCAGAGAGTCAGCGGTTGGGGACAATGAGCAGTTCTTC
D: -; V: TRBV7-7; J: TRBJ2-1; size: few; CDR3: CASSLGPGLYNEQFF; DNA: TGTGCTAGCAGCTTAGGACCAGGACTCTACAATGAGCAGTTCTTC
D: TRBD2; V: TRBV7-3; J: TRBJ2-3; size: -; CDR3: CASSLTGGGVADTQYF; DNA: TGTGCCAGCAGCTTAACGGGCGGGGGGGTCGCAGATACGCAGTATTTT
D: TRBD2; V: TRBV7-9; J: TRBJ2-1; size: -; CDR3: CASSFLLSGGPYNEQFF; DNA: TGTGCCAGCAGCTTCCTCTTAAGCGGGGGGCCCTACAATGAGCAGTTCTTC
D: -; V: TRBV7-2; J: TRBJ1-5; size: -; CDR3: CASSFPLRPQHF; DNA: TGTGCCAGCAGCTTCCCCCTTAGGCCCCAGCATTTT
D: -; V: TRBV5-5; J: TRBJ1-6; size: -; CDR3: CASSLGTAKAPLHF; DNA: TGTGCCAGCAGCTTAGGCACAGCCAAAGCACCCCTCCACTTT
D: TRBD1; V: TRBV5-4; J: TRBJ1-2; size: -; CDR3: CASSYRDREGYGYTF; DNA: TGTGCCAGCAGTTACCGGGACAGGGAGGGCTATGGCTACACCTTC
D: -; V: TRBV6-5; J: TRBJ1-3; size: -; CDR3: CASRLELSSGNTIYF; DNA: TGTGCCAGCAGACTCGAGTTGAGCTCTGGAAACACCATATATTTT
D: TRBD1; V: TRBV4-1; J: TRBJ2-7; size: -; CDR3: CASSQGTGDYEQYF; DNA: TGCGCCAGCAGCCAAGGGACAGGGGACTACGAGCAGTACTTC
D: TRBD2; V: TRBV7-9; J: TRBJ2-3; size: -; CDR3: CASSFSRRGGVGDTQYF; DNA: TGTGCCAGCAGCTTCTCCCGGCGGGGGGGCGTTGGAGATACGCAGTATTTT
D: -; V: TRBV5-6; J: TRBJ2-5; size: -; CDR3: CASSLSSLRETQYF; DNA: TGTGCCAGCAGCTTGTCCTCCCTCCGAGAGACCCAGTACTTC
D: TRBD1; V: TRBV5-3; J: TRBJ1-1; size: -; CDR3: CARSFRGQGARLDTEAFF; DNA: TGTGCCAGAAGCTTCAGGGGACAGGGGGCGCGTTTGGACACTGAAGCTTTCTTT
D: -; V: TRBV4-1; J: TRBJ1-1; size: few; CDR3: CASSPRGGTEAFF; DNA: TGCGCCAGCAGCCCCAGGGGTGGCACTGAAGCTTTCTTT
D: TRBD2; V: TRBV10-1; J: TRBJ2-3; size: -; CDR3: CASSNIGGEADTQYF; DNA: TGCGCCAGCAGTAATATCGGGGGGGAGGCAGATACGCAGTATTTT
D: TRBD1; V: TRBV18; J: TRBJ2-2; size: -; CDR3: CASSRVTGLPGELFF; DNA: TGTGCCAGCTCACGAGTGACAGGGCTCCCCGGGGAGCTGTTTTTT
D: -; V: TRBV7-7; J: TRBJ2-1; size: -; CDR3: CASSLAQGGSYNEQFF; DNA: TGTGCCAGCAGCTTAGCGCAGGGTGGCTCCTACAATGAGCAGTTCTTC
D: TRBD2; V: TRBV11-1; J: TRBJ2-1; size: -; CDR3: CGASGGIDYSYNEQFF; DNA: TGTGGGGCTAGCGGGGGGATCGATTACTCCTACAATGAGCAGTTCTTC
D: -; V: TRBV28; J: TRBJ1-6; size: -; CDR3: CASSPPGSYNSPLHF; DNA: TGTGCCAGCAGTCCCCCGGGCTCCTATAATTCACCCCTCCACTTT
D: -; V: TRBV15; J: TRBJ1-2; size: -; CDR3: CATSSPREVYGYTF; DNA: TGTGCCACCAGCAGCCCAAGGGAGGTATATGGCTACACCTTC
D: -; V: TRBV9; J: TRBJ1-1; size: few; CDR3: CASSPQGSLVGTEAFF; DNA: TGTGCCAGCAGCCCCCAGGGGAGCTTAGTGGGCACTGAAGCTTTCTTT
D: -; V: TRBV19; J: TRBJ1-1; size: -; CDR3: CASRATEAMPSAFF; DNA: TGTGCCAGTAGGGCGACGGAGGCTATGCCGTCGGCTTTCTTT
D: -; V: TRBV4-3; J: TRBJ1-1; size: -; CDR3: CASSQAPTGNTEAFF; DNA: TGCGCCAGCAGCCAAGCCCCGACAGGGAACACTGAAGCTTTCTTT
D: TRBD1; V: TRBV28; J: TRBJ1-2; size: -; CDR3: CASSGPGTGKQTYGYTF; DNA: TGTGCCAGCAGTGGTCCCGGGACAGGGAAACAGACCTATGGCTACACCTTC